What follows is one T cell receptor beta chain and its context. Its cognate antigen is unknown. This sample was included in a study of blood T cell dynamics during melanoma immunotherapy. The CDR3 is made up of 13 amino acids. The germline V gene has CDR1 SGHRS and CDR2 YFSETQ. Trimming shortened V by 0 bases and J by 3 bases, and 6 bases separated the two germline ends. Data came from immunoSEQ multiplex PCR; TCRdb stores just in-frame clones and leaves some out. The sample holds over 6,000 clones, roughly 87% seen once. Time point described: week 3, after first cycle of checkpoint inhibitor. At 12 weeks after first infusion, RECIST 1.1 defined response for most patients. Patients with prior systemic cancer treatment, concomitant immunosuppressants, or other active malignancies were excluded. Points from the study as a whole: The study could not tell melanoma-specific clones from general immune activation.

This chain joins TRBV5-1 and TRBJ2-5; possible D gene TRBD1, 5 bases. The clonotype was recovered from a human donor with melanoma. The sample here was blood, taken from a patient treated with checkpoint blockade. The CDR3 here is CASSLAREETQYF. CDR3 sequence (DNA): TGCGCCAGCAGCTTGGCCAGGGAAGAGACCCAGTACTTC.